Here is one T cell receptor (beta chain) with its context. Its antigen specificity is not known. The input lacks base qualities; no much larger clone sits a single base away. The data were taken from a study of T cell responses to AZD1222 COVID-19 vaccine (dated by TCRdb to 2020 to 2022). Regarding the study in general: AZD1222 recipients given second doses at about 4 weeks or at about 12 weeks were pooled, since spike-specific TCR depth and breadth were not found to differ between the two schedules. TCR sequencing covered some 240 trial participants: 200 to 210 given two doses of AZD1222 and approximately 26 given two doses of MenACWY control vaccine. Trial participants were enrolled by age into 18-55, 56-69 and 70-plus year subgroups, with roughly 160, 29 and 62 TCR-sequenced participants respectively. Beyond this particular receptor, the publication reports: Nearly half of unique spike-specific TCRs reportedly recognized epitopes outside regions mutated in the B.1.351 and B.1.1.7 variants. Conclusions about previously exposed vaccinees are limited because only a handful of AZD1222 recipients were SARS-CoV-2 seropositive at baseline. CD4 TCRs associated with the vaccine covered the entire spike protein, and the dominant responses were in regions 160-218 and 743-854. No day 14 peak-response samples were available, so repertoires were characterized only after the peak T cell response. After two AZD1222 doses, both the breadth and the depth of spike-specific TCRs were significantly higher than at day 0 and than in MenACWY recipients. The 56-69-year group was small, and its depth increase did not reach significance, likely because of low power. Participants were mostly white British, with more females than males. The authors suggested clonal diversity may have been underestimated.

Reading the label with the study, this specimen's time point is: baseline before first vaccination. The vaccinee samples were drawn from two UK trials, COV001 and COV002, one of which was a single-blind randomized controlled phase 2/3 trial testing AZD1222 (ChAdOx1 nCoV-19) in healthy adults. Trial participant PBMC samples were collected at day 0 and day 28 after the second dose for TCRbeta chain sequencing. The CDR3 regions of human TCRbeta chains were analyzed by immunosequencing. The authors' analysis ran thus. TCRs in the repertoires were compared against a reference library of SARS-CoV-2-specific TCRs that had been generated with the MIRA antigen-specificity platform. Breadth was defined as the fraction of unique TCRs that were SARS-CoV-2-associated. Depth was defined as the fraction of total T cells that were SARS-CoV-2-associated. Using the MIRA data, every spike-specific TCR was mapped to the spike region that the TCR reacted to and assigned to either a CD4 or a CD8 class. Log10-transformed breadth and depth values were compared by one-way ANOVA with Sidak's multiple comparisons tests. The table comes from immuneACCESS by way of TCRdb, which keeps in-frame sequences with V and J called. Part of the clones is missing from these tables; in studies checked, under half for an unresolved V gene and the rest for unknown reasons. V and J calls plus clone size are reproduced from that table; the DNA served to infer D and trimming. The sample profile shows 75,000 to 100,000 clones; around 87% of them were found once. Together, the top ten hold less than 3.5% of the sample.

V is cut by 5 bases and J by 6 bases, and the space between the germline ends is 12 bases. From cysteine to phenylalanine, the CDR3 is 13 amino acids long. The entry retains the CDR3 DNA only, 39 bases that are in frame from base 1. CDR1 SGHRS and CDR2 YFSETQ were looked up in the germline V gene. The rearrangement joined TRBV5-1 to TRBJ2-1; the D gene cannot be resolved reliably. The sequencing here drew on peripheral blood, taken on day 0 of AZD1222 vaccination. The clonotype originates from an adult in good health. In nucleotides, the sequence is TGCGCCAGCAGGCCCCGGAATGGCAATGAGCAGTTCTTC. The encoded protein is CASRPRNGNEQFF.